Following are 17 T cell receptor beta chains from one sample sequenced in a study of tissue T cells after allogeneic stem cell transplantation. Documented time point: mouse harvest day 14 after allogeneic transplant. Tail vein injection delivered 10^7 T-cell-depleted bone marrow cells and 10^6 splenic CD5+ T cells. Here immunoSEQ multiplex PCR was the method, and the copy in TCRdb shows in-frame clones only, minus some. The sample holds 4,000 to 5,500 clones, about 43% seen once. The sample comprised gut tissue. These TCRs come from a female BALB/c mouse given C57BL/6 T cells with graft-versus-host disease after an allogeneic hematopoietic cell transplant.

As for this clone: Gene labels here are mouse ones. Sequencing ends 1 residue short of the CDR3 end; the germline J gene provides the rest. The rearrangement links TRBV13-2 to TRBJ1-4, with 9 bases that match TRBD1. Germline loops: CDR1 NNHNN, CDR2 SYGAGS (reference sequence). The CDR3 has 15 amino acids. V shed 2 bases, J shed 4 bases, and the junction held 3 bases outside the gene matches. The DNA read from the CDR3 is TGTGCCAGCGGTGACACAGGGGGCCTCAACGAAAGATTATTT. It encodes CASGDTGGLNERLF. The complete CDR3 sequence is CASGDTGGLNERLFF.

This clone was seen a single time. Mouse gene names and germline throughout. The CDR3 extends 1 residue past the end of the read, so its final part is completed from the germline J gene. This sequence joins TRBV1 and TRBJ1-4; the D is unclear. The germline CDR1 and CDR2 sequences are NSQYPW and LRSPGD (reference sequence). V shed 1 base and J shed 7 bases, with 7 bases lying between them. The CDR3 has 13 amino acids. CDR3 sequence: CTCSAVTAERLFF. CDR3 DNA, as far as it was read: TGCACCTGCAGTGCAGTTACAGCCGAAAGATTATTT.

Turning to this clone: The gene symbols are mouse symbols. The read comes to an end 1 residue before the CDR3 does, leaving the germline J gene to fill in the end. This chain connects TRBV26 to TRBJ1-3, with D possibly being TRBD1 (6 bases). The CDR3 has 15 amino acids. CDR1 and CDR2 (germline): KGHPV, FQNQEV (reference sequence). V lost 4 bases, J lost 0 bases, and 10 bases lay in between. The CDR3 bases that were read are TGTGCCAGCAGTCGAGGGGGATATTCTGGAAATACGCTCTAT. It codes for CASSRGGYSGNTLY. Given in full, the CDR3 is CASSRGGYSGNTLYF.

This clone has just a few counts. Gene and germline names: mouse. The read gets to within 1 residue of the CDR3 end, and the germline J gene fills in the rest. V gene TRBV26 combines with J gene TRBJ1-6, with D possibly matching TRBD1 (6 bases). TRBJ1-6 is given ORF status, its function remaining uncertain. V lost 0 bases, J lost 8 bases, and 8 bases lay in between. CDR3 size: 14 residues. CDR1 is KGHPV, CDR2 FQNQEV, per germline (reference sequence). Incomplete CDR3 DNA: TGTGCCAGCAGTCTGTCAGGGGGTGATTCGCCCCTCTAC. The encoded protein is CASSLSGGDSPLY. The complete CDR3 reads CASSLSGGDSPLYF.

This clone has only a few counts. The genes are named according to mouse. Read sequence stops 1 residue before the CDR3 end, and the germline J gene provides the missing end. The rearrangement joins TRBV26 to TRBJ1-2; 9 nucleotides line up with TRBD1. Germline V gene data show CDR1 as KGHPV and CDR2 as FQNQEV (reference sequence). This CDR3 comprises 14 residues. Trimming at V came to 4 bases and at J to 4 bases, leaving 4 bases not matched to a gene. Here the CDR3 reads CASSHTGGSSDYTF. The sequenced CDR3 bases are TGTGCCAGCAGTCACACAGGGGGCTCCTCCGACTACACC. Filled out from reference TRBV26 and TRBJ1-2, the complete variable domain reads NSKVIQTPRYLVKGQGQKAKMRCIPEKGHPVVFWYQQNKNNEFKFLINFQNQEVLQQIDMTEKRFSAECPSNSPCSLEIQSSEAGDSALYLCASSHTGGSSDYTFGSGTRLLVI.

Details on this clone: All gene names here are mouse names. The read halts 1 residue ahead of the CDR3 end, with the missing end drawn from the germline J gene. J is TRBJ2-3 and V is TRBV12-1, with 10 bases identical to TRBD2. Germline trimming cut 4 bases from V and 0 bases from J; bases unmatched to any gene: 6. Germline values: CDR1 SGHSN, CDR2 HYEKVE. CDR3 length: 16 amino acids. CDR3 amino acids: CASSLDWGFSAETLYF. The CDR3 DNA, read in part, is TGTGCCAGCTCGCTGGACTGGGGGTTTAGTGCAGAAACGCTGTAT. Looking up the rest from reference TRBV12-1 and TRBJ2-3 gives the full variable domain: DSGVVQSPRHIIKEKGGRSVLTCIPISGHSNVVWYQQTLGKELKFLIQHYEKVERDKGFLPSRFSVQQFDDYHSEMNMSALELEDSAMYFCASSLDWGFSAETLYFGSGTRLTVL.

This clone was seen only once. The gene names given are mouse names. The missing CDR3 end, 1 residue past where the read stops, is filled in from the germline J gene. The V gene is TRBV3, the J gene TRBJ2-2; D possibly corresponds to TRBD2 (7 bases). V shed 4 bases and J shed 3 bases, with 12 bases lying between them. Germline V CDR1 and CDR2: SNHLY, FYNGKV (reference sequence). The CDR3 has 15 amino acids. The covered CDR3 bases are TGTGCCAGCAGCTACTGGGGACACTACACCGGGCAGCTCTAC. Protein sequence: CASSYWGHYTGQLY. The entire CDR3 sequence reads CASSYWGHYTGQLYF.

This clone is medium-sized by share. Gene names denote mouse genes. The read halts 1 residue ahead of the CDR3 end, with the missing end drawn from the germline J gene. The V gene is TRBV15, the J gene TRBJ2-7; no clear D gene. The ends were cut back, 4 bases at V and 4 bases at J, with 5 bases in the middle. CDR1 is SGHND, CDR2 FRSKSL, per germline. CDR3 length: 11 residues. This CDR3 is CASSSQYEQYF. The sequenced part of the CDR3 DNA is TGTGCCAGCAGTTCACAATATGAACAGTAC.

This clone counts as medium-sized. Gene and germline names: mouse. The read ends 1 residue before the CDR3 terminus; that terminus is restored from the germline J gene. The chain is built from TRBV26 and TRBJ2-5; no reliable D call. From germline, CDR1 is KGHPV and CDR2 FQNQEV (reference sequence). The CDR3 loop spans 14 amino acids. V was shortened by 4 bases and J by 0 bases, with 8 bases between the two germline ends. Partial CDR3 DNA: TGTGCCAGCAGTCCGCACAGAAACCAAGACACCCAGTAC. Translating it yields CASSPHRNQDTQY. The full-length CDR3 reads as CASSPHRNQDTQYF.

This clone rates as medium-sized. Gene names and germline match the mouse. The CDR3 extends 1 residue past the end of the read, so its final part is completed from the germline J gene. Other DNA sequences within the sample encode an identical CDR3. The rearrangement links TRBV3 to TRBJ2-7, with D perhaps matching TRBD1 (5 bases). Per germline, CDR1 SNHLY and CDR2 FYNGKV (reference sequence). The CDR3 has 13 residues. Trimming stripped 5 bases from V and 0 bases from J, with 8 bases between. CDR3 DNA, as far as it was read: TGTGCCAGCAGCAGACAGAGCTCCTATGAACAGTAC. Translating it yields CASSRQSSYEQY. The entire CDR3 sequence reads CASSRQSSYEQYF.

Comments on this clone: A junction end diverges from the germline sequence, so it may reflect a read error. The genes are named according to mouse. The read finishes 1 residue shy of the CDR3 end, and the germline J gene is used to complete it. V gene TRBV13-3 combines with J gene TRBJ1-2; the D is unclear. Germline V CDR1 and CDR2: NNHDY, SYVADS. This CDR3 has 14 residues. The CDR3 region is CASGDAKANSDYTF. The sequenced part of the CDR3 DNA is TGTGCCAGCGGTGATGCGAAGGCAAACTCCGACTACACC.

Of note for this clone: Gene names denote mouse genes. Coverage ceases 1 residue before the CDR3 finishes, and the germline J gene fills in the end. This chain links TRBV12-1 with TRBJ2-1, with 10 nucleotides matching TRBD2. Germline CDR1 SGHSN, CDR2 HYEKVE. V lost 3 bases, J lost 7 bases, and 8 bases stayed unmatched. The CDR3 extends over 15 amino acids. The CDR3 protein is CASSILGGSWAEQFF. The part of the CDR3 DNA that was read is TGTGCCAGCTCTATACTGGGGGGGAGTTGGGCTGAGCAGTTC.

Concerning this clone: Genes and germline are mouse. The missing CDR3 end, 1 residue past where the read stops, is filled in from the germline J gene. J is TRBJ1-1 and V is TRBV23; the DNA was not used to check the table's D call, TRBD1. The V gene's germline CDR1 is KGHTA and CDR2 FQNQQP. The CDR3 is made up of 12 amino acids. CDR3 DNA (partial): TGCTCCAGCAGCCTACAGGGGGGAGAAGTCTTC. This encodes CSSSLQGGEVF. The full CDR3 protein is CSSSLQGGEVFF.

This clone was seen only once. Gene labels here are mouse ones. The read comes to an end 1 residue before the CDR3 does, leaving the germline J gene to fill in the end. The V and J genes are TRBV3 and TRBJ2-1; 10 bases are a match to TRBD2. V shed 1 base and J 6 bases; nucleotides not matched to a gene: 3. The CDR3 loop spans 15 amino acids. In germline, CDR1 is SNHLY, CDR2 FYNGKV (reference sequence). Here the CDR3 reads CASSLVLGGPAEQFF. Incomplete CDR3 DNA: TGTGCCAGCAGCTTAGTCCTGGGGGGGCCTGCTGAGCAGTTC.

Concerning this clone itself: Mouse germline and gene names are used. The DNA ends 1 residue before the CDR3 does, and the rest of the CDR3 is filled in from the germline J gene. The gene calls are TRBV5 and TRBJ1-4; 11 positions agree with TRBD1. The CDR3 is made up of 13 amino acids. Trimming removed 6 bases from V and 7 bases from J; junction bases left unmatched: 1. Germline V gene lookup returns CDR1 LGHNA and CDR2 YNLKQL (reference sequence). CDR3 region: CASRDRGRERLFF. Incomplete CDR3 DNA: TGTGCCAGCAGGGACAGGGGGCGCGAAAGATTATTT.

Points on this clone: All gene names here are mouse names. The read is 1 residue too short to cover the CDR3 end, so that end is filled in from the germline J gene. V is TRBV12-2 and J is TRBJ2-4, with a weak D call TRBD2 (6 bases). Looked up from germline, CDR1 is SGHLS and CDR2 is HYDKME. V lost 5 bases to trimming and J lost 1 base, with 9 bases between them. The CDR3 covers 13 residues. Incomplete CDR3 DNA: TGTGCCAGCTGCTGGGGAGGTCAAAACACCTTGTAC. It specifies CASCWGGQNTLY. The full CDR3 sequence reads CASCWGGQNTLYF. Full variable domain (outside the CDR3, taken from reference TRBV12-2 and TRBJ2-4): NSGVVQSPRYIIKGKGERSILKCIPISGHLSVAWYQQTQGQELKFFIQHYDKMERDKGNLPSRFSVQQFDDYHSEMNMSALELEDSAVYFCASCWGGQNTLYFGAGTRLSVL.

The table lists this clone with a few counts. Gene names are the mouse ones. The sequenced fragment ends 1 residue before the CDR3 boundary, so the rest is inferred from the germline J gene. This chain connects TRBV23 to TRBJ1-2; whether TRBD1, the table's D call, matches the DNA was not checked. There are 14 residues in the CDR3. Germline V lookup: CDR1 KGHTA, CDR2 FQNQQP. The CDR3 sequence is CSSSQTGANSDYTF. The sequenced part of the CDR3 DNA is TGCTCCAGCAGTCAAACAGGGGCAAACTCCGACTACACC.